The 12 T cell receptor beta chains below were found in one sample sequenced in a study of early T cells in non-severe SARS-CoV-2 infection. A single record per CDR3 protein comes from TCRdb applying MiXCR to the 5' RACE reads. Here the sample spans 70,000 to 85,000 distinct CDR3 sequences, less than 15% being singletons. Sequenced input: whole blood. The receptors were gathered from an adult who was a healthcare worker with PCR-confirmed SARS-CoV-2 infection or an uninfected control (not recorded which).

At least ten counts were recorded for this clonotype. V usage is TRBV18 and J usage is TRBJ1-5; a possible D gene is TRBD1 (5 bases). Trimming took 3 bases from V and 2 from J, leaving 11 bases between them. The CDR3 totals 15 residues. The V gene's germline CDR1 is KGHSH and CDR2 LQKENI. The CDR3 coding sequence is TGTGCCAGCTCACCCCTGGGAGGGGGCAATCAGCCCCAGCATTTT. Its protein product is CASSPLGGGNQPQHF. The complete variable domain, with remaining parts taken from reference TRBV18 and TRBJ1-5, reads NAGVMQNPRHLVRRRGQEARLRCSPMKGHSHVYWYRQLPEEGLKFMVYLQKENIIDESGMPKERFSAEFPKEGPSILRIQQVVRGDSAAYFCASSPLGGGNQPQHFGDGTRLSIL.

V is TRBV15 and J is TRBJ1-2, with TRBD1 matching 8 bases. CDR1 is LNHNV and CDR2 is YYDKDF in the germline V gene (reference sequence). The CDR3 runs to 15 residues. The trim removed 2 bases at V and 8 bases at J, leaving 10 bases unmatched. The CDR3 DNA reads as TGTGCCACCAGCAGAAGTAGTTTACAGGGGGACGGCTACACCTTC. Its protein product is CATSRSSLQGDGYTF.

The chain couples TRBV7-9 to TRBJ1-4; the D gene is possibly TRBD1 (5 bases). Germline values: CDR1 SEHNR, CDR2 FQNEAQ (reference sequence). Trimming removed 5 bases from V and 3 bases from J, with 13 bases in between. This CDR3 has 15 amino acids. The CDR3 nucleotides read TGTGCCAGCAGCCCGTCGGGACGGCCTAATGAAAAACTGTTTTTT. Its translation: CASSPSGRPNEKLFF.

This chain connects TRBV5-1 to TRBJ2-1, with D perhaps matching TRBD1 (6 bases). The length of the CDR3 is 13 residues. Trimming shortened V by 2 bases and J by 4 bases, and 7 bases separated the two germline ends. CDR1 SGHRS and CDR2 YFSETQ come from the germline V gene. The CDR3 DNA sequence: TGCGCCAGCAGCTTAGGACAGTACAATGAGCAGTTCTTC. It encodes CASSLGQYNEQFF.

J is TRBJ1-5 and V is TRBV2; no clear D gene. The CDR3 totals 16 residues. CDR1 is SNHLY, CDR2 FYNNEI, per germline. Trimming took off 6 bases at V and 0 bases at J, with 15 bases between the two ends. The DNA for the CDR3 is TGTGCCAGCAGCATCTTCGGGCAGTATAGCAATCAGCCCCAGCATTTT. Amino acids: CASSIFGQYSNQPQHF.

This clonotype showed up many times. The rearrangement uses TRBV20-1 and TRBJ2-1; D unclear. The CDR3 is 11 residues long. Per the germline V gene, CDR1 is DFQATT and CDR2 is SNEGSKA (reference sequence). Trimming removed 2 bases from V and 5 bases from J, with 4 bases in between. CDR3 protein: CSARRNNEQFF. Here the CDR3 DNA reads TGCAGTGCTAGACGCAACAATGAGCAGTTCTTC.

Only a few counts were recorded for this clonotype. The rearrangement links TRBV29-1 to TRBJ1-1; D gene ambiguous. The V end was cut by 4 bases, the J end by 3 bases, with 9 bases between. The CDR3 runs 12 residues. In germline, CDR1 is SQVTM, CDR2 ANQGSEA. The CDR3 nucleotides are TGCAGCGTTGCGGGCGGTGACACTGAAGCTTTCTTT. Its translation is CSVAGGDTEAFF.

This chain links TRBV30 with TRBJ2-3; tentative D call: TRBD1 (6 bases). The CDR3 runs to 13 residues. Trimming left V 1 base short and J 2 bases short, with 7 bases between. Germline V gene sequence: CDR1 GTSNPN, CDR2 SVGIG (reference sequence). CDR3 DNA sequence: TGTGCCTGGAGTGGGGGGCACACAGATACGCAGTATTTT. This codes for CAWSGGHTDTQYF. The entire variable domain, with the rest obtained from reference TRBV30 and TRBJ2-3, is as follows: SQTIHQWPATLVQPVGSPLSLECTVEGTSNPNLYWYRQAAGRGLQLLFYSVGIGQISSEVPQNLSASRPQDRQFILSSKKLLLSDSGFYLCAWSGGHTDTQYFGPGTRLTVL.

This clonotype has more than one count but fewer than ten. The rearrangement joins TRBV5-1 to TRBJ1-4, with D possibly TRBD1 on 5 matching bases. Germline CDR1 and CDR2: SGHRS and YFSETQ. The CDR3 contains 14 residues. V was shortened by 4 bases and J by 5 bases, with 12 bases between the two germline ends. CDR3 coding DNA: TGCGCCAGCAGCCCTCAGGGACCCAATGAAAAACTGTTTTTT. Its protein is CASSPQGPNEKLFF.

This clonotype came up a few times. The rearrangement uses TRBV20-1 and TRBJ2-5; 7 bases align to TRBD1. Trimming at V came to 1 base and at J to 5 bases, leaving 7 bases not matched to a gene. The CDR3 contains 14 residues. The germline V gene encodes CDR1 DFQATT and CDR2 SNEGSKA (reference sequence). The CDR3 DNA reads as TGCAGTGCTAGAGGGGGACAGACCTTGGAGACCCAGTACTTC. This encodes CSARGGQTLETQYF.

This clonotype was found many times. The genes are TRBV2 and TRBJ2-1; 11 nucleotides line up with TRBD2. This CDR3 comprises 18 residues. Looked up from germline, CDR1 is SNHLY and CDR2 is FYNNEI. V lost 2 bases and J lost 4; bases outside the gene matches: 10. The CDR3 reads CASSEFSGGAEWYNEQFF. CDR3 coding DNA: TGTGCCAGCAGTGAATTTAGCGGGGGGGCCGAGTGGTACAATGAGCAGTTCTTC.

This clonotype has more than one count but fewer than ten. In DNA, the CDR3 is TGCAGTGCTATCCCGAGGGGAGCCTGGGGAGAGCAGTTCTTC. Protein product: CSAIPRGAWGEQFF. The V gene is TRBV20-1, the J gene TRBJ2-1, with D perhaps being TRBD1 or TRBD2 (5 bases each). Germline V CDR1 and CDR2: DFQATT, SNEGSKA (reference sequence). This CDR3 comprises 14 residues. Between the trimmed V and J ends, which lost 4 bases and 10 bases, there was a span of 20 bases.